Sequencing of this T cell receptor (beta chain) was carried out in a study of T cell responses to AZD1222 COVID-19 vaccine. Data came from immunoSEQ multiplex PCR; TCRdb stores just in-frame clones and leaves some out. The repertoire has under 200,000 clones, around nine tenths of them found once; the top ten carry over 4.5%. Relative to its sample, this clone is medium-sized. The CDR3 has 15 residues. Germline V lookup: CDR1 LNHNV, CDR2 YYDKDF (reference sequence). With 0 bases removed from V and 3 bases from J, the gap between germline ends came to 6 bases. Source: peripheral blood, taken on day 0 of AZD1222 vaccination. This TCR derives from an adult in good health. The chain employs TRBV15 and TRBJ2-6; maybe TRBD1 (5 bases). CDR3 amino acids: CATSRDQGGANVLTF. The CDR3, as DNA: TGTGCCACCAGCAGAGATCAGGGTGGGGCCAACGTCCTGACTTTC. The full variable domain, in which reference TRBV15 and TRBJ2-6 provide the parts outside the CDR3, is DAMVIQNPRYQVTQFGKPVTLSCSQTLNHNVMYWYQQKSSQAPKLLFHYYDKDFNNEADTPDNFQSRRPNTSFCFLDIRSPGLGDTAMYLCATSRDQGGANVLTFGAGSRLTVL.